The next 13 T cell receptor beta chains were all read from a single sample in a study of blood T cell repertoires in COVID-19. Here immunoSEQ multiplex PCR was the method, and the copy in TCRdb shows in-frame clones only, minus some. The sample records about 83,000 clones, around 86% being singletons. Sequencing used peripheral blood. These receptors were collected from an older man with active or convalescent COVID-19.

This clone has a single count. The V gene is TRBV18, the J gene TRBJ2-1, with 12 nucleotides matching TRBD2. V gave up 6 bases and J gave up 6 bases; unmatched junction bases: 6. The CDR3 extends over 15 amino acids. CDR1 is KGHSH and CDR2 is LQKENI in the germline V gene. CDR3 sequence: CASSLLAGGGNEQFF. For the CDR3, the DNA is TGTGCCAGCTCTCTACTAGCGGGGGGTGGCAATGAGCAGTTCTTC.

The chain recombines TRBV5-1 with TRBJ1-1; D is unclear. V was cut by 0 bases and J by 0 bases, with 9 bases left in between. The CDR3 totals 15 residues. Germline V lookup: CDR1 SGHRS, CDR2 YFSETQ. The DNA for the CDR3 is TGCGCCAGCAGCTTGGCCACAGACATGAACACTGAAGCTTTCTTT. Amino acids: CASSLATDMNTEAFF.

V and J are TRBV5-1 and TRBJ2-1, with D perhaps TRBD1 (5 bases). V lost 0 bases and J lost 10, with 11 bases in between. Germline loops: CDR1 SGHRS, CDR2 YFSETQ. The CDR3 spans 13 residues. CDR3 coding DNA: TGCGCCAGCAGCTTGGCGGACAAGGGGGAGCAGTTCTTC. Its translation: CASSLADKGEQFF.

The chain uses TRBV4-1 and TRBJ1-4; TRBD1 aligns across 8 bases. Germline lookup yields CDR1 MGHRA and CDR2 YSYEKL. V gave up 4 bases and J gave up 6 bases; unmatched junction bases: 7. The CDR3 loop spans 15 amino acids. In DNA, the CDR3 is TGCGCCAGCAGCCTGACAGGGGCTGGGCATGAAAAACTGTTTTTT. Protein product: CASSLTGAGHEKLFF.

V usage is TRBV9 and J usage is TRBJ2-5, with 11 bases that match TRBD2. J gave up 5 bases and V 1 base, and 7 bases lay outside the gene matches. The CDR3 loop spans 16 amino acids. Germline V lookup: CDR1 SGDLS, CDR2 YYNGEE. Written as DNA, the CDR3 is TGTGCCAGCAGCGTACGGGCTAGCGGGGGGCGGGAGACCCAGTACTTC. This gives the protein CASSVRASGGRETQYF.

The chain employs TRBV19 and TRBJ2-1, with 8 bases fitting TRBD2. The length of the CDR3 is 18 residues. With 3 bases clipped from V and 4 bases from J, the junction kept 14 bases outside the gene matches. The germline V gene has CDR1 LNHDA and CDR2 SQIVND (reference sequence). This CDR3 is CASSIGRGDPLSYNEQFF. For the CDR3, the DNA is TGTGCCAGTAGTATTGGGCGGGGGGACCCCTTATCTTACAATGAGCAGTTCTTC.

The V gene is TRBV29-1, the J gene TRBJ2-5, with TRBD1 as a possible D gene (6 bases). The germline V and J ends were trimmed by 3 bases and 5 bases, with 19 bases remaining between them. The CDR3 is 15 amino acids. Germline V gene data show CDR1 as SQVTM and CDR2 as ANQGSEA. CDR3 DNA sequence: TGCAGCGTTGATGGCACAGGGCTAGAGTGGGAGACCCAGTACTTC. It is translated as CSVDGTGLEWETQYF.

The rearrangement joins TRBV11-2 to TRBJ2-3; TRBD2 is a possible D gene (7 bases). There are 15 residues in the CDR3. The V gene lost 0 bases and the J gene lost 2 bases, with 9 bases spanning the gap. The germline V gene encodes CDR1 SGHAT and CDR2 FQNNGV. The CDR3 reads CASSLDRGATDTQYF. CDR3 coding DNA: TGTGCCAGCAGCTTAGACCGGGGGGCCACAGATACGCAGTATTTT.

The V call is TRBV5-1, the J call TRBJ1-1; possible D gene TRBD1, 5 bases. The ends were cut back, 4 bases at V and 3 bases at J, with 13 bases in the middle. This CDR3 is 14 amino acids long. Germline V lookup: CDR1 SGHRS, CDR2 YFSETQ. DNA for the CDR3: TGCGCCAGCAGCAAAGACTCAGGGTACACTGAAGCTTTCTTT. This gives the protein CASSKDSGYTEAFF.

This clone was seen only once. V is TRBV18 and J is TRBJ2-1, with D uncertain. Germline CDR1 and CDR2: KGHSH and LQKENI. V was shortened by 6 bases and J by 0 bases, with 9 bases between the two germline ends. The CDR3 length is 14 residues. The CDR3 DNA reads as TGTGCCAGCTCCCAACAGAGCTCCTACAATGAGCAGTTCTTC. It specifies CASSQQSSYNEQFF.

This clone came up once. CDR3 protein: CSVGGGYGYTF. CDR3 coding DNA: TGCAGCGTTGGGGGCGGCTATGGCTACACCTTC. The chain uses TRBV29-1 and TRBJ1-2, with a weak D call TRBD1 (5 bases). The length of the CDR3 is 11 residues. The germline V gene has CDR1 SQVTM and CDR2 ANQGSEA. The V and J ends lost 4 bases and 4 bases respectively, with 7 bases between them.

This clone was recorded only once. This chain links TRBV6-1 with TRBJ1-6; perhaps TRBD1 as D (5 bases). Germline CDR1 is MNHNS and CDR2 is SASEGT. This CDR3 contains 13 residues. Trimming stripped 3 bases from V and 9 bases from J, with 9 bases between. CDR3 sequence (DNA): TGTGCCAGCAGTGAGGCCAGGGTTTCACCCCTCCACTTT. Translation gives CASSEARVSPLHF.

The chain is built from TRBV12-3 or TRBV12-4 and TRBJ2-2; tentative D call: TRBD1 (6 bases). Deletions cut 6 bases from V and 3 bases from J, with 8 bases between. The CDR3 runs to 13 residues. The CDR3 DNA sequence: TGTGCCAGCAGACGACAGGACACCGGGGAGCTGTTTTTT. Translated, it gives CASRRQDTGELFF.